The T cell receptor beta chain described here comes from a study of blood T cell repertoires in COVID-19. As for the study in general: Material from acute and convalescent COVID-19 was sourced from the United States, Italy and Spain.

Participants were aged roughly 18 to 89 years, lived in over 20 US areas, and enrolled virtually. Self-reported history from a screening survey and questionnaire set each donor's cohort. Between the trimmed V and J ends, which lost 4 bases and 2 bases, there was a span of 15 bases. The CDR3 loop spans 15 amino acids. The V gene's germline CDR1 is SGHRS and CDR2 YFSETQ. This clone was picked up one time. Per the study methods: Estimation of nucleated cell counts was performed using reference gene primer amplification. Using immunoSEQ multiplex PCR, the repertoire was profiled, and TCRdb retains in-frame clones only, with some absent. From that table come the V and J calls and clone size; the DNA was used to work out D and trimming. The table records fewer than 300,000 clones, approximately 90% of them present only once.

The sequenced sample was PBMCs or T cells enriched from blood (not recorded which). The sequence was collected from a woman aged 25 to 39 who had recovered from COVID-19. The chain uses TRBV5-1 and TRBJ1-2; a weak D match, TRBD1 (6 bases). CDR3 DNA: TGCGCCAGCAGCCTAGCCGGGACACCAAACTATGGCTACACCTTC. It specifies CASSLAGTPNYGYTF.